Listed below are T cell receptor beta chains from one sample, sequenced in a study of cytomegalovirus exposure and HLA in healthy donors. Assay used: immunoSEQ multiplex PCR; TCRdb lists only in-frame clones, some missing. The data show about 180,000 clones, 79% seen once. Sequenced sample: PBMCs. These receptors originate from a woman aged 40 to 50 in good health and CMV-seronegative. CDR3s include the opening cysteine and the closing phenylalanine or tryptophan. D genes are given only for firm matches. Only some rows state a clone size, as once, few, many or a class for expanded clones.

abundance: .; v_gene: TRBV5-4; j_gene: TRBJ2-5; d_gene: .; CDR3nt: TGTGCCAGCAGCTTGACAGGGGGGGCCAAAGAGACCCAGTACTTC; CDR3aa: CASSLTGGAKETQYF
abundance: once; v_gene: TRBV5-1; j_gene: TRBJ2-7; d_gene: .; CDR3nt: TGCGCCAGCAGCTTGACGACGGGGGAGACCTACGAGCAGTACTTC; CDR3aa: CASSLTTGETYEQYF
abundance: .; v_gene: TRBV19; j_gene: TRBJ2-1; d_gene: TRBD2; CDR3nt: TGTGCCAGTACCCCGGGACTAGCGGGAGAAAGTGAGCAGTTCTTC; CDR3aa: CASTPGLAGESEQFF
abundance: .; v_gene: TRBV10-3; j_gene: TRBJ1-2; d_gene: .; CDR3nt: TGTGCCATCAGTGAGACAGACCCTAACTATGGCTACACCTTC; CDR3aa: CAISETDPNYGYTF
abundance: .; v_gene: TRBV15; j_gene: TRBJ1-1; d_gene: .; CDR3nt: TGTGCCACCAGCAGAGATCAGGCCACTGAAGCTTTCTTT; CDR3aa: CATSRDQATEAFF
abundance: .; v_gene: TRBV7-2; j_gene: TRBJ2-1; d_gene: TRBD2; CDR3nt: TGTGCCAGCAGCTCGGGACTAGCCTTCTACAATGAGCAGTTCTTC; CDR3aa: CASSSGLAFYNEQFF
abundance: .; v_gene: TRBV10-2; j_gene: TRBJ2-2; d_gene: TRBD1; CDR3nt: TGCGCCAGCAGTGTTTTGACAGGGGGCTCCGGGGAGCTGTTTTTT; CDR3aa: CASSVLTGGSGELFF
abundance: .; v_gene: TRBV10-3; j_gene: TRBJ2-7; d_gene: .; CDR3nt: TGTGCCACGGAGAGGGAGGGGGGGACCTACGAGCAGTACTTC; CDR3aa: CATEREGGTYEQYF
abundance: few; v_gene: TRBV9; j_gene: TRBJ1-5; d_gene: .; CDR3nt: TGTGCCAGCGGCGGGAGGCAGCCCCAGCATTTT; CDR3aa: CASGGRQPQHF
abundance: few; v_gene: TRBV7-9; j_gene: TRBJ2-3; d_gene: .; CDR3nt: TGTGCCAGCAGCTTAGGACGGACTAGCACAGATACGCAGTATTTT; CDR3aa: CASSLGRTSTDTQYF
abundance: .; v_gene: TRBV6-1; j_gene: TRBJ1-5; d_gene: .; CDR3nt: TGTGCCAGCAGAAGTGACATTTATAGCAATCAGCCCCAGCATTTT; CDR3aa: CASRSDIYSNQPQHF
abundance: .; v_gene: TRBV7-8; j_gene: TRBJ1-5; d_gene: .; CDR3nt: TGTGCCAGCAGCTTAACCGAATGGACCGCGAGGGCCTATAGCAATCAGCCCCAGCATTTT; CDR3aa: CASSLTEWTARAYSNQPQHF
abundance: .; v_gene: TRBV19; j_gene: TRBJ1-4; d_gene: .; CDR3nt: TGTGCCAGTAGTAGGCCGACAGGATATAATGAAAAACTGTTTTTT; CDR3aa: CASSRPTGYNEKLFF
abundance: .; v_gene: TRBV2; j_gene: TRBJ2-3; d_gene: TRBD1; CDR3nt: TGTGCCAGAGCCGGGACAGGGACAGATACGCAGTATTTT; CDR3aa: CARAGTGTDTQYF
abundance: .; v_gene: TRBV7-2; j_gene: TRBJ2-3; d_gene: TRBD2; CDR3nt: TGTGCCAGCAGCTTTGTAGCGGGAGGCAACACAGATACGCAGTATTTT; CDR3aa: CASSFVAGGNTDTQYF
abundance: .; v_gene: TRBV9; j_gene: TRBJ1-1; d_gene: .; CDR3nt: TGTGCCAGCAGCGTCAGCACAGGGTCTACTGAAGCTTTCTTT; CDR3aa: CASSVSTGSTEAFF
abundance: .; v_gene: TRBV6-4; j_gene: TRBJ2-3; d_gene: .; CDR3nt: TGTGCCAGCAGTGAAAGTATGGCAGGGACAACAGATACGCAGTATTTT; CDR3aa: CASSESMAGTTDTQYF
abundance: .; v_gene: TRBV2; j_gene: TRBJ2-1; d_gene: .; CDR3nt: TGTGCCAGCAGTGACGGAAGGAGCTCCTACAATGAGCAGTTCTTC; CDR3aa: CASSDGRSSYNEQFF
abundance: .; v_gene: TRBV7-2; j_gene: TRBJ1-4; d_gene: TRBD1; CDR3nt: TGTGCCAGCAGCTACGGGACAGGGGGTGAAAAACTGTTTTTT; CDR3aa: CASSYGTGGEKLFF
abundance: .; v_gene: TRBV4-2; j_gene: TRBJ2-7; d_gene: TRBD1; CDR3nt: TGTGCCAGCAGCCAAAAAAGGGGCGACAGGGGGCTTTACTCCTACGAGCAGTACTTC; CDR3aa: CASSQKRGDRGLYSYEQYF
abundance: .; v_gene: TRBV2; j_gene: TRBJ2-5; d_gene: .; CDR3nt: TGTGCCAGCAAGAGGATTGTTGCGCGGGGAGAGACCCAGTACTTC; CDR3aa: CASKRIVARGETQYF
abundance: .; v_gene: TRBV5-1; j_gene: TRBJ1-6; d_gene: .; CDR3nt: TGCGCCAGCAGCTTCGGGACTCTCGGTTCCTATAATTCACCCCTCCACTTT; CDR3aa: CASSFGTLGSYNSPLHF
abundance: once; v_gene: TRBV7-2; j_gene: TRBJ2-1; d_gene: .; CDR3nt: TGTGCCAGCGGAGAGCTTGAGACTCCCGTTGACAATGAGCAGTTCTTC; CDR3aa: CASGELETPVDNEQFF
abundance: .; v_gene: TRBV5-5; j_gene: TRBJ1-2; d_gene: TRBD1; CDR3nt: TGTGCCAGCAGCGTCGACAGGGGGCTACGTGGCTACACCTTC; CDR3aa: CASSVDRGLRGYTF
abundance: .; v_gene: TRBV6-4; j_gene: TRBJ1-3; d_gene: .; CDR3nt: TGTGCCAGCAGTGGAGACTCTGGAAACACCATATATTTT; CDR3aa: CASSGDSGNTIYF
abundance: .; v_gene: TRBV5-4; j_gene: TRBJ2-1; d_gene: TRBD2; CDR3nt: TGTGCCAGCAGTTTAGCGGGAGGGGGCAATGAGCAGTTCTTC; CDR3aa: CASSLAGGGNEQFF
abundance: .; v_gene: TRBV25-1; j_gene: TRBJ2-5; d_gene: TRBD1; CDR3nt: TGTGCCAGCAGTTCCAGGACAGGGGACGGGGCCCAGTACTTC; CDR3aa: CASSSRTGDGAQYF
abundance: .; v_gene: TRBV7-2; j_gene: TRBJ1-5; d_gene: .; CDR3nt: TGTGCCAGCAGCTTAAGTCAGGGGCAGCCCCAGCATTTT; CDR3aa: CASSLSQGQPQHF
abundance: .; v_gene: TRBV28; j_gene: TRBJ1-3; d_gene: .; CDR3nt: TGTGCCAGCAGTTTAATCTTCCGCGGGGGCGAGTCCTCTGGAAACACCATATATTTT; CDR3aa: CASSLIFRGGESSGNTIYF
abundance: .; v_gene: TRBV25-1; j_gene: TRBJ2-3; d_gene: .; CDR3nt: TGTGCCAGCAGTGCAGGGGTGGCAGGGGGCACAGATACGCAGTATTTT; CDR3aa: CASSAGVAGGTDTQYF
abundance: .; v_gene: TRBV30; j_gene: TRBJ1-2; d_gene: TRBD1; CDR3nt: TGTGCCTGGGCTCCGGGACAGGGTAGTGGCTACACCTTC; CDR3aa: CAWAPGQGSGYTF
abundance: .; v_gene: TRBV7-6; j_gene: TRBJ1-1; d_gene: .; CDR3nt: TGTGCCAGCAGCCCTAGGAGGGGTTCGGGTGAAGCTTTCTTT; CDR3aa: CASSPRRGSGEAFF
abundance: .; v_gene: TRBV13; j_gene: TRBJ2-2; d_gene: .; CDR3nt: TGTGCCAGCAGCTGGGCCGGAGGGGAGCTGTTTTTT; CDR3aa: CASSWAGGELFF
abundance: .; v_gene: TRBV28; j_gene: TRBJ1-2; d_gene: .; CDR3nt: TGTGCCAGCAGTTTGTCTGAGGGGGTGAGCTATGGCTACACCTTC; CDR3aa: CASSLSEGVSYGYTF
abundance: .; v_gene: TRBV7-6; j_gene: TRBJ1-3; d_gene: TRBD1; CDR3nt: TGTGCCAGCAGCCAAGGACAGGATCATGGAAACACCATATATTTT; CDR3aa: CASSQGQDHGNTIYF
abundance: .; v_gene: TRBV11-2; j_gene: TRBJ2-7; d_gene: .; CDR3nt: TGTGCCAGCAGCAACCTGAGGACAAGCTACGAGCAGTACTTC; CDR3aa: CASSNLRTSYEQYF
abundance: .; v_gene: TRBV4-1; j_gene: TRBJ2-3; d_gene: TRBD2; CDR3nt: TGCGCCAGCAGCCTTCCTGATACGGGACTAGCGGGGCATAGCACAGATACGCAGTATTTT; CDR3aa: CASSLPDTGLAGHSTDTQYF
abundance: .; v_gene: TRBV18; j_gene: TRBJ2-1; d_gene: .; CDR3nt: TGTGCCAGCTCACTAATTGGGTCCGAGGGATACAATGAGCAGTTCTTC; CDR3aa: CASSLIGSEGYNEQFF
abundance: .; v_gene: TRBV28; j_gene: TRBJ2-1; d_gene: TRBD2; CDR3nt: TGTGCCAGCAGTTTAAGCGGGACCTCCTACAATGAGCAGTTCTTC; CDR3aa: CASSLSGTSYNEQFF
abundance: .; v_gene: TRBV6-1; j_gene: TRBJ1-1; d_gene: .; CDR3nt: TGTGCCAGCAGTGTTACAGGGCTGAACACTGAAGCTTTCTTT; CDR3aa: CASSVTGLNTEAFF
abundance: .; v_gene: TRBV6-6; j_gene: TRBJ1-5; d_gene: TRBD1; CDR3nt: TGTGCCAGCAGTACCCGGGACAGGGTTTCTCAGCCCCAGCATTTT; CDR3aa: CASSTRDRVSQPQHF
abundance: .; v_gene: TRBV18; j_gene: TRBJ2-7; d_gene: TRBD1; CDR3nt: TGTGCCAGCTCACCGGACAGGGTTTACGAGCAGTACTTC; CDR3aa: CASSPDRVYEQYF
abundance: many; v_gene: TRBV5-6; j_gene: TRBJ1-2; d_gene: TRBD1; CDR3nt: TGTGCCAGCAGCTGGACAGGGAGGGGCTATGGCTACACCTTC; CDR3aa: CASSWTGRGYGYTF
abundance: few; v_gene: TRBV5-6; j_gene: TRBJ1-4; d_gene: TRBD1; CDR3nt: TGTGCCAGCAGCTTAATGGACAGGGGAACTAATGAAAAACTGTTTTTT; CDR3aa: CASSLMDRGTNEKLFF
abundance: .; v_gene: TRBV21-1; j_gene: TRBJ1-2; d_gene: .; CDR3nt: TGTGCCAGCAGCAAAGTTCCCAGGGCTGGCTACACCTTC; CDR3aa: CASSKVPRAGYTF